Following are 20 T cell receptor beta chains from one sample sequenced in a study of blood T cell repertoires in COVID-19. Generated by immunoSEQ multiplex PCR, the TCRdb table keeps only in-frame clones and is missing some. The data contain around 280,000 clones, around 89% of them singletons. Sequenced: PBMCs or T cells enriched from blood (not recorded which). These TCRs come from a woman aged 18-35 years with acute COVID-19.

Only one count was recorded for this clone. The chain uses TRBV7-9 and TRBJ2-7; 7 bases agree with TRBD1. Germline lookup yields CDR1 SEHNR and CDR2 FQNEAQ (reference sequence). V shed 5 bases and J 1 base; nucleotides not matched to a gene: 8. The length of the CDR3 is 15 residues. CDR3 coding DNA: TGTGCCAGCAGCGACAGGGTAACGGGATCCTACGAGCAGTACTTC. Residues: CASSDRVTGSYEQYF.

This chain connects TRBV28 to TRBJ2-3, with TRBD1 identical over 9 bases. The CDR3 length is 14 residues. The germline V gene encodes CDR1 MDHEN and CDR2 SYDVKM. V dropped 6 bases and J dropped 3; count of bases not matched to a gene: 4. DNA for the CDR3: TGTGCCAGCAGCGCGACAGGGGGTACAGATACGCAGTATTTT. It specifies CASSATGGTDTQYF.

This sequence joins TRBV4-1 and TRBJ2-6; D uncertain. The ends were cut back, 2 bases at V and 4 bases at J, with 15 bases in the middle. This CDR3 is 17 amino acids long. Germline V lookup: CDR1 MGHRA, CDR2 YSYEKL. The CDR3 coding sequence is TGCGCCAGCAGCCAATGGTCCAGGCCCCCCGGGGCCAACGTCCTGACTTTC. This encodes CASSQWSRPPGANVLTF.

This clone was seen just once. The rearrangement joins TRBV19 to TRBJ2-1; tentative D call: TRBD2 (6 bases). The length of the CDR3 is 17 residues. The germline gives CDR1 LNHDA, CDR2 SQIVND (reference sequence). The V end was cut by 1 base, the J end by 12 bases, with 25 bases between. The CDR3 spells CASSIVGGLVAGKVQFF. Here the CDR3 DNA reads TGTGCCAGTAGTATAGTCGGGGGACTTGTCGCCGGGAAGGTGCAGTTCTTC.

About this clone: Other DNA sequences from this sample encode an identical CDR3 as well. The V call is TRBV5-4, the J call TRBJ2-7; 9 positions agree with TRBD1. The V and J ends lost 0 bases and 6 bases, in that order; junction bases with no gene match: 4. The CDR3 has 14 residues. CDR1 and CDR2 from the germline V gene are SGHNT and YYREEE (reference sequence). The CDR3: CASSLGDRVGEQYF. In nucleotides, the CDR3 is TGTGCCAGCAGCTTGGGGGACAGGGTAGGCGAGCAGTACTTC. Full variable domain (outside the CDR3, taken from reference TRBV5-4 and TRBJ2-7): ETGVTQSPTHLIKTRGQQVTLRCSSQSGHNTVSWYQQALGQGPQFIFQYYREEENGRGNFPPRFSGLQFPNYSSELNVNALELDDSALYLCASSLGDRVGEQYFGPGTRLTVT.

The chain employs TRBV7-3 and TRBJ2-3; the D is unclear. CDR1 and CDR2 from the germline V gene are SGHTA and FQGTGA. V gave up 5 bases and J gave up 3 bases, with 9 bases separating them. This CDR3 is built from 13 residues. CDR3 sequence: CASSPTITDTQYF. CDR3 sequence (DNA): TGTGCCAGCAGCCCCACTATTACAGATACGCAGTATTTT.

This clone was seen once. The rearrangement joins TRBV11-2 to TRBJ2-5, with 14 bases that match TRBD2. Germline values: CDR1 SGHAT, CDR2 FQNNGV. CDR3 length equals 16 residues. Trimming at V came to 5 bases and at J to 4 bases, leaving 6 bases not matched to a gene. The CDR3 reads CASSTTGTSGRETQYF. CDR3 bases: TGTGCCAGCAGCACCACCGGGACTAGCGGGAGAGAGACCCAGTACTTC.

CDR3 amino acids: CASSPARGNSPLHF. The CDR3 DNA follows: TGTGCCAGCAGCCCAGCCAGGGGGAATTCACCCCTCCACTTT. V is TRBV14 and J is TRBJ1-6, with 7 bases matching TRBD1. CDR1 SGHDN and CDR2 FVKESK come from the germline V gene. V gave up 4 bases and J gave up 7 bases; unmatched junction bases: 4. The CDR3 extends over 14 amino acids. Using reference TRBV14 and TRBJ1-6 for the parts outside the CDR3, the full variable domain is EAGVTQFPSHSVIEKGQTVTLRCDPISGHDNLYWYRRVMGKEIKFLLHFVKESKQDESGMPNNRFLAERTGGTYSTLKVQPAELEDSGVYFCASSPARGNSPLHFGNGTRLTVT.

This chain joins TRBV2 and TRBJ2-3; D gene unclear. Per the germline V gene, CDR1 is SNHLY and CDR2 is FYNNEI. Trimming stripped 6 bases from V and 9 bases from J, with 16 bases between. This CDR3 is built from 13 residues. The CDR3 sequence is CASRTVAVRTQYF. CDR3 nucleotide sequence: TGTGCCAGCAGAACGGTGGCAGTCAGGACGCAGTATTTT.

The V and J genes are TRBV5-6 and TRBJ1-3; TRBD1 aligns across 9 bases. From germline, CDR1 is SGHDT and CDR2 YYEEEE. The CDR3 runs to 17 residues. Trimming removed 1 base from V and 1 base from J; junction bases left unmatched: 6. CDR3 DNA: TGTGCCAGCAGCTTGTTGACAGGGGGACTTTCTGGAAACACCATATATTTT. Protein sequence: CASSLLTGGLSGNTIYF. Full variable domain (rest looked up from reference TRBV5-6 and TRBJ1-3): DAGVTQSPTHLIKTRGQQVTLRCSPKSGHDTVSWYQQALGQGPQFIFQYYEEEERQRGNFPDRFSGHQFPNYSSELNVNALLLGDSALYLCASSLLTGGLSGNTIYFGEGSWLTVV.

V and J are TRBV21-1 and TRBJ2-1; the table calls TRBD2, which could not be checked here. TRBV21-1 is an annotated pseudogene. The CDR3 consists of 14 residues. The CDR3 reads CASRKENSYNEQFF. CDR3 sequence (DNA): TGTGCCAGCAGAAAGGAGAACTCCTACAATGAGCAGTTCTTC.

This chain connects TRBV6-2 or TRBV6-3 to TRBJ1-5; maybe TRBD1 (6 bases). CDR1 and CDR2 from the germline V gene are MNHEY and SVGEGT. The V gene lost 2 bases and the J gene lost 2 bases, with 13 bases spanning the gap. This CDR3 has 16 residues. CDR3 loop: CASSYEQGVGNQPQHF. CDR3 DNA sequence: TGTGCCAGCAGTTACGAACAGGGAGTAGGCAATCAGCCCCAGCATTTT.

This chain connects TRBV2 to TRBJ2-4; D is unresolved. In germline, CDR1 is SNHLY, CDR2 FYNNEI. Trimming took off 1 base at V and 0 bases at J, with 7 bases between the two ends. This CDR3 has 15 residues. CDR3 sequence (DNA): TGTGCCAGCAGTGAAGGTTTCCTAGCCAAAAACATTCAGTACTTC. This gives the protein CASSEGFLAKNIQYF. Using reference TRBV2 and TRBJ2-4 for the parts outside the CDR3, the full variable domain is EPEVTQTPSHQVTQMGQEVILRCVPISNHLYFYWYRQILGQKVEFLVSFYNNEISEKSEIFDDQFSVERPDGSNFTLKIRSTKLEDSAMYFCASSEGFLAKNIQYFGAGTRLSVL.

The chain carries TRBV7-9 and TRBJ1-3, with 9 positions matching TRBD1. Looked up from germline, CDR1 is SEHNR and CDR2 is FQNEAQ (reference sequence). CDR3 length: 14 residues. The V segment lost 10 bases and the J segment 4 bases; nucleotides outside the gene matches: 8. As DNA, the CDR3 is TGTGCCACGAAGGACAGGGGTGGAGGAAACACCATATATTTT. The encoded protein is CATKDRGGGNTIYF.

The genes are TRBV11-1 and TRBJ2-7; 7 bases are shared with TRBD1. Unmatched junction bases numbered 1, after V lost 1 base and J lost 1 base. The CDR3 length is 14 residues. CDR1 and CDR2 (germline): SGHAT, FQDESV (reference sequence). Written as DNA, the CDR3 is TGTGCCAGCAGCTTAGGGGGACAGTCCTACGAGCAGTACTTC. It is translated as CASSLGGQSYEQYF.

The CDR3: CASNDEFSGSRDEQFF. Written as DNA, the CDR3 is TGTGCCAGTAACGATGAATTTAGCGGGAGTAGGGATGAGCAGTTCTTC. The chain combines TRBV19 with TRBJ2-1; 9 bases map to TRBD2. The CDR3 runs 16 residues. V dropped 7 bases and J dropped 8; count of bases not matched to a gene: 15. The germline CDR1 and CDR2 sequences are LNHDA and SQIVND (reference sequence). Together with reference TRBV19 and TRBJ2-1, the CDR3 gives the full variable domain: DGGITQSPKYLFRKEGQNVTLSCEQNLNHDAMYWYRQDPGQGLRLIYYSQIVNDFQKGDIAEGYSVSREKKESFPLTVTSAQKNPTAFYLCASNDEFSGSRDEQFFGPGTRLTVL.

The genes are TRBV4-1 and TRBJ2-2; D is possibly TRBD1 (5 bases). Trimming shortened V by 3 bases and J by 1 base, and 21 bases separated the two germline ends. CDR3 length: 19 residues. Germline-derived CDR1 and CDR2 are MGHRA and YSYEKL. CDR3 coding DNA: TGCGCCAGCAGCCACCCCCGGACAAGGACGATACAGAACACCGGGGAGCTGTTTTTT. It encodes CASSHPRTRTIQNTGELFF.

Here the CDR3 DNA reads TGTGCCAGCAGCTCCTGGACAGAGAATTCACCCCTCCACTTT. Amino acid sequence: CASSSWTENSPLHF. This rearrangement joins TRBV7-9 to TRBJ1-6; tentative D call: TRBD1 (6 bases). Germline V gene lookup returns CDR1 SEHNR and CDR2 FQNEAQ (reference sequence). Trimming took off 4 bases at V and 7 bases at J, with 11 bases between the two ends. This CDR3 has 14 amino acids.

This clone was seen only a few times. The chain employs TRBV7-2 and TRBJ2-7; 9 nucleotides agree with TRBD2. Germline lookup yields CDR1 SGHTA and CDR2 FQGNSA. Unmatched junction bases numbered 2, after V lost 1 base and J lost 4 bases. The CDR3 loop spans 14 amino acids. CDR3 protein: CASSLVAGVYEQYF. CDR3 coding DNA: TGTGCCAGCAGCTTAGTAGCGGGAGTTTACGAGCAGTACTTC.

This chain links TRBV27 with TRBJ2-7, with D possibly matching TRBD2 (6 bases). From germline, CDR1 is MNHEY and CDR2 SMNVEV (reference sequence). Trimming removed 4 bases from V and 2 bases from J, with 18 bases in between. This CDR3 has 16 residues. CDR3 bases: TGTGCCAGCAGTTACTCAAGACTAGGACCTACCTACGAGCAGTACTTC. Protein: CASSYSRLGPTYEQYF.